The 14 T cell receptor beta chains listed next were all sequenced from one sample in a study of cytomegalovirus exposure and HLA in healthy donors listed by TCRdb under 2017. The protocol used for the library was the immunoSEQ multiplex PCR assay. The source is immuneACCESS, and TCRdb retained only in-frame sequences with V and J called. Part of the clones is not carried over; for the studies checked, unresolved V genes explain less than half of this, and the remainder is unexplained. Here the sample has around 300,000 clones; around 86% occur a single time. Over 0.95% of the sample comes from the top ten. The sequenced material came from PBMCs. The receptors derive from a woman between 18 and 30 years old in good health and CMV-seronegative.

This clone showed up just a few times. This chain joins TRBV6-4 and TRBJ2-3; the match to TRBD2 covers 7 bases. V lost 0 bases, J lost 9 bases, and 3 bases stayed unmatched. The CDR3 extends over 13 amino acids. CDR1 MRHNA and CDR2 SNTAGT come from the germline V gene. In DNA, the CDR3 is TGTGCCAGCAGTGACTCGGGTAGCGGGACGCAGTATTTT. As protein: CASSDSGSGTQYF.

The chain recombines TRBV13 with TRBJ2-7; D is possibly TRBD2 (5 bases). This CDR3 spans 13 amino acids. Trimming took 0 bases from V and 6 from J, leaving 9 bases between them. Germline V gene sequence: CDR1 PRHDT, CDR2 FYEKMQ (reference sequence). CDR3 sequence: CASSLGRRREQYF. The CDR3, as DNA: TGTGCCAGCAGCTTAGGCAGGAGGCGCGAGCAGTACTTC.

V usage is TRBV6-5 and J usage is TRBJ2-7; TRBD1 matches at 7 bases. In germline, CDR1 is MNHEY, CDR2 SVGAGI. The CDR3 totals 14 residues. V dropped 0 bases and J dropped 5; count of bases not matched to a gene: 4. CDR3 nucleotide sequence: TGTGCCAGCAGTTACTCGGACAGGAACGACGAGCAGTACTTC. It is translated as CASSYSDRNDEQYF.

The J gene is TRBJ2-7, the V gene TRBV7-9; 9 bases map to TRBD1. V gave up 6 bases and J gave up 4 bases; unmatched junction bases: 10. Germline lookup yields CDR1 SEHNR and CDR2 FQNEAQ (reference sequence). The length of the CDR3 is 15 residues. CDR3 residues: CASRFYPGQGYEQYF. The CDR3 region has the DNA TGTGCCAGCAGGTTCTACCCGGGACAGGGTTACGAGCAGTACTTC.

The rearrangement uses TRBV29-1 and TRBJ2-3; no clear D. Trimming cost V 3 bases and J 7 bases, with 8 bases left between them. CDR1 and CDR2 (germline): SQVTM, ANQGSEA. The CDR3 is 11 amino acids. The CDR3 loop reads CSVEKEHTQYF. The CDR3 DNA reads TGCAGCGTTGAGAAGGAGCATACGCAGTATTTT.

This rearrangement joins TRBV7-9 to TRBJ1-2; unclear D gene. This CDR3 has 14 amino acids. Deletions cut 5 bases from V and 2 bases from J, with 12 bases between. Germline CDR1 is SEHNR and CDR2 is FQNEAQ (reference sequence). The CDR3 DNA follows: TGTGCCAGCAGCGCAACGCAGTTAAACTATGGCTACACCTTC. Encoded protein: CASSATQLNYGYTF.

This sequence joins TRBV19 and TRBJ2-2; TRBD2 matches 14 bases. The CDR3 runs to 16 residues. V lost 4 bases to trimming and J lost 8 bases; unmatched junction nucleotides: 6. Germline V gene lookup returns CDR1 LNHDA and CDR2 SQIVND (reference sequence). CDR3 sequence: CASSTGLAGVSGELFF. Here the CDR3 DNA reads TGTGCCAGTAGTACGGGACTAGCGGGAGTTAGTGGGGAGCTGTTTTTT.

J is TRBJ1-2 and V is TRBV7-8; TRBD1 might be the D (6 bases). Germline CDR1 is SGHVS and CDR2 is FQNEAQ. Between the trimmed V and J ends, which lost 5 bases and 6 bases, there was a span of 13 bases. This CDR3 is 13 amino acids long. The CDR3 region is CASSPYSGDGYTF. In DNA form, the CDR3 reads TGTGCCAGCAGCCCGTACTCAGGGGATGGCTACACCTTC.

This sequence joins TRBV7-5 and TRBJ2-2; the D call of TRBD2 is as the table states it, not checked on the DNA. TRBV7-5 is described as a pseudogene. There are 14 residues in the CDR3. CDR3 sequence (DNA): TGTGTCAGAAGCACAGGACTAGCGGGCGGGGAGCTGTTTTTT. Translated: CVRSTGLAGGELFF.

The chain is built from TRBV10-3 and TRBJ1-5; a possible D gene is TRBD1 (5 bases). The ends were cut back, 8 bases at V and 6 bases at J, with 17 bases in the middle. The CDR3 is 14 amino acids. The V gene's germline CDR1 is ENHRY and CDR2 SYGVKD. CDR3 nucleotides: TGTGCCATCCGCGAGTCGCAGGGAAGTCAGCCCCAGCATTTT. This codes for CAIRESQGSQPQHF.

The chain has TRBV9 and TRBJ2-6, with 8 bases aligning to TRBD1. CDR1 is SGDLS, CDR2 YYNGEE, per germline. Trimming at V came to 1 base and at J to 8 bases, leaving 5 bases not matched to a gene. The CDR3 spans 15 residues. CDR3 sequence reads: CASSVRRQGTNVLTF. As DNA, the CDR3 is TGTGCCAGCAGCGTACGGAGACAGGGGACCAACGTCCTGACTTTC.

The chain couples TRBV30 to TRBJ2-3; weak D call: TRBD2 (6 bases). The germline V gene encodes CDR1 GTSNPN and CDR2 SVGIG (reference sequence). CDR3 length equals 14 residues. V dropped 0 bases and J dropped 2 bases, with 9 bases sitting between them. CDR3 in DNA: TGTGCCTGGAGTGTGGGGGGAAACACAGATACGCAGTATTTT. Its translation: CAWSVGGNTDTQYF.

This clone has only one observation. The chain is built from TRBV27 and TRBJ1-1; D not resolved. V was clipped by 6 bases and J by 4 bases, with 15 bases between them. Germline CDR1 reads MNHEY; CDR2 reads SMNVEV (reference sequence). This CDR3 is built from 14 residues. CDR3 DNA sequence: TGTGCCAGCAGCCCTAGGTGGGTGAGCACTGAAGCTTTCTTT. Amino acid sequence: CASSPRWVSTEAFF.

The V gene is TRBV5-6, the J gene TRBJ2-7; 14 bases line up with TRBD2. In germline, CDR1 is SGHDT, CDR2 YYEEEE. V lost 4 bases and J lost 6; bases outside the gene matches: 15. The CDR3 consists of 18 residues. CDR3 coding DNA: TGTGCCAGCAGCGGGGGACTAGCGGGGGCCGGGGGACTACGCGAGCAGTACTTC. Translation gives CASSGGLAGAGGLREQYF.